This TCR beta chain was obtained from a study of technical replicates of blood from a few donors. Germline CDR1 is LGHNA and CDR2 is YSLEER. The V end was cut by 3 bases, the J end by 5 bases, with 16 bases between. This CDR3 has 15 residues. Assay used: immunoSEQ multiplex PCR; TCRdb lists only in-frame clones, some missing. Among roughly 100,000 clones listed, more than 85% were seen once. This chain connects TRBV4-3 to TRBJ1-2; weak D call: TRBD1 (5 bases). This clonotype originated in a human donor in good health. The specimen sequenced was T cells isolated from PBMCs. The CDR3 DNA is TGCGCCAGCAGCCATAGACAGTCCTGGGTATATGGCTACACCTTC. Its translation is CASSHRQSWVYGYTF.